The 15 T cell receptor beta chains below come from one sample, sequenced in a study of tumor-infiltrating lymphocytes in glioblastoma multiforme. Multiple V-beta primers and a C-beta primer amplified TCRB from RNA. TCRdb re-analysed the multiplex PCR reads in MiXCR, keeping a single row per CDR3 protein. This table has approximately 30,000 distinct CDR3 sequences, more than 55% appearing once. Sequenced sample: brain tumor tissue. The receptors stem from a male donor with glioblastoma.

The chain recombines TRBV7-9 with TRBJ2-1; tentative D call: TRBD1 (5 bases). The CDR3 extends over 16 amino acids. CDR1 and CDR2 from the germline V gene are SEHNR and FQNEAQ (reference sequence). V lost 1 base to trimming and J lost 8 bases, with 18 bases between them. The CDR3 bases are TGTGCCAGCAGCTTAGGGCAGGGTCAGTCTAAGGATGAGCAGTTCTTC. Encoded protein: CASSLGQGQSKDEQFF.

This clonotype was counted a single time. Likely a read error: the CDR3 ends without its conserved phenylalanine or tryptophan. The V and J genes are TRBV12-3 or TRBV12-4 and TRBJ1-4; D may be TRBD1 (5 bases). The CDR3 spans 14 residues. CDR3 DNA: TGTGCCAGCAGTTTATATTCAGGGAATGGAAAACTGTTTTCT. Its protein is CASSLYSGNGKLFS.

As for this clonotype: Since the CDR3 does not end with the conserved phenylalanine or tryptophan, this likely comes from a read error. This chain connects TRBV20-1 to TRBJ2-3, with 9 bases aligning to TRBD2. This CDR3 is built from 14 residues. J was trimmed by 5 bases and V by 4 bases; bases with no gene match: 7. Germline CDR1 DFQATT, CDR2 SNEGSKA (reference sequence). The CDR3 DNA reads as TGCAGTGCTAAGCCGAGACTAGCGGTAGATACGCAGTATCTT. Translating gives CSAKPRLAVDTQYL.

Comment on this clonotype: This may arise from a read error, as a much more abundant clone is one base away. This sequence joins TRBV5-1 and TRBJ1-6, with D uncertain. The CDR3 spans 16 residues. CDR1 and CDR2 (germline): SGHRS, YFSETQ. With 1 base removed from V and 4 bases from J, the gap between germline ends came to 12 bases. The DNA of the CDR3 is TGCGCCAGCAGCTTGAGAGTCGGGGAATATAATTCACCCCTCCACTTT. This translates into CASSLRVGEYNSPLHF.

The chain joins TRBV6-6 to TRBJ2-1; 7 bases map to TRBD2. Germline CDR1 is MNHNY and CDR2 is SVGAGI (reference sequence). Trimming removed 4 bases from V and 0 bases from J; junction bases left unmatched: 18. The CDR3 runs 20 residues. As DNA, the CDR3 is TGTGCCAGCAGTTGCCTGACTAGCAGGGAGGGCTTAAGCTCCTACAATGAGCAGTTCTTC. This gives the protein CASSCLTSREGLSSYNEQFF.

This clonotype was seen at least ten times. The chain recombines TRBV20-1 with TRBJ2-7; 8 bases match TRBD1. The V and J ends lost 0 bases and 0 bases, in that order; junction bases with no gene match: 1. The CDR3 length is 14 residues. Germline values: CDR1 DFQATT, CDR2 SNEGSKA (reference sequence). CDR3: CSARDRGLSYEQYF. CDR3 in DNA: TGCAGTGCTAGAGACAGGGGGCTCTCCTACGAGCAGTACTTC.

A remark on this clonotype: Here the CDR3 omits its conserved ending phenylalanine or tryptophan, so a read error is the likely source. The chain has TRBV20-1 and TRBJ2-7, with D possibly called TRBD1 or TRBD2 (5 bases each). Per the germline V gene, CDR1 is DFQATT and CDR2 is SNEGSKA (reference sequence). This CDR3 comprises 13 residues. The CDR3, as DNA: TGCAGCGCGAGCAAAGGGACGACCTACGAGCAGTACCTC. Protein: CSASKGTTYEQYL.

Of note for this clonotype: This may be a read error: a much more frequent sequence differs by one nucleotide. This chain connects TRBV28 to TRBJ2-7, with no clear D. Germline CDR1 and CDR2: MDHEN and SYDVKM. This CDR3 spans 12 amino acids. The CDR3 is CACRPDQYEQYF. DNA of the CDR3: TGTGCCTGCAGACCTGATCAATACGAGCAGTACTTC.

The chain joins TRBV28 to TRBJ2-1, with D uncertain. There are 14 residues in the CDR3. With 3 bases removed from V and 6 bases from J, the gap between germline ends came to 12 bases. The germline gives CDR1 MDHEN, CDR2 SYDVKM. The CDR3 protein is CASSLELGSNEQFF. The CDR3 nucleotides read TGTGCCAGCAGTTTGGAATTGGGTTCCAATGAGCAGTTCTTC.

With respect to this clonotype: A single base separates this from a much larger clone, so it may be a read error. J is TRBJ1-5 and V is TRBV28; D may be TRBD1 (6 bases). V dropped 4 bases and J dropped 4 bases, with 17 bases sitting between them. Per the germline V gene, CDR1 is MDHEN and CDR2 is SYDVKM. The CDR3 is made up of 16 amino acids. CDR3 DNA: TGTGCCAGCAGTTCCATTTCGGGGGGGGCAAATCAGCCCCAGCATTTT. It translates to CASSSISGGANQPQHF.

This clonotype was recorded at least ten times. The rearrangement links TRBV4-1 to TRBJ2-7, with 11 nucleotides matching TRBD2. Germline loops: CDR1 MGHRA, CDR2 YSYEKL. The trim removed 4 bases at V and 2 bases at J, leaving 4 bases unmatched. This CDR3 is 15 amino acids long. DNA of the CDR3: TGCGCCAGCAGCCTTTTAGCGGGAGGGCCCTACGAGCAGTACTTC. Its protein is CASSLLAGGPYEQYF.

Concerning this clonotype itself: This may stem from a read error, because a much larger clone lies one nucleotide away. The conserved phenylalanine or tryptophan normally closing the CDR3 is absent here, so this likely arose from a read error. V and J are TRBV20-1 and TRBJ1-2, with 10 positions matching TRBD1. CDR3 length: 13 residues. Per the germline V gene, CDR1 is DFQATT and CDR2 is SNEGSKA (reference sequence). V shed 6 bases, J shed 4 bases, and the junction held 5 bases outside the gene matches. CDR3 region: CSAPTGGLYGYTL. The CDR3 DNA follows: TGCAGTGCGCCGACAGGGGGCCTCTATGGCTACACCCTC.

The V gene is TRBV29-1, the J gene TRBJ2-7, with TRBD1 as a possible D gene (6 bases). CDR3 size: 12 residues. Germline values: CDR1 SQVTM, CDR2 ANQGSEA. Trimming cost V 7 bases and J 8 bases, with 18 bases left between them. The CDR3 loop is CSALGTRYKQYF. The CDR3 DNA is TGCAGCGCCCTAGGGACAAGGTACAAGCAGTACTTC.

A remark on this clonotype: The CDR3 carries no conserved terminal phenylalanine or tryptophan, so it likely arises from a read error. The V gene is TRBV11-2, the J gene TRBJ2-7, with D perhaps matching TRBD1 (6 bases). The CDR3 covers 14 residues. Germline V gene lookup returns CDR1 SGHAT and CDR2 FQNNGV. As DNA, the CDR3 is TGTGCCAGCTACACCGGGACACCTGGCTACGAACAGTACCTC. Translating it yields CASYTGTPGYEQYL.

For this clonotype: Likely a read error: the CDR3 ends without its conserved phenylalanine or tryptophan. V and J are TRBV11-2 and TRBJ1-4; 11 nucleotides align to TRBD1. Germline loops: CDR1 SGHAT, CDR2 FQNNGV. The J segment lost 8 bases and the V segment lost 0 bases, leaving 2 bases of the junction unmatched. The CDR3 length is 15 residues. CDR3 bases: TGTGCCAGCAGCTTAGAGTGGACAGGGGGCGAAAAACTGTTTACT. It specifies CASSLEWTGGEKLFT.